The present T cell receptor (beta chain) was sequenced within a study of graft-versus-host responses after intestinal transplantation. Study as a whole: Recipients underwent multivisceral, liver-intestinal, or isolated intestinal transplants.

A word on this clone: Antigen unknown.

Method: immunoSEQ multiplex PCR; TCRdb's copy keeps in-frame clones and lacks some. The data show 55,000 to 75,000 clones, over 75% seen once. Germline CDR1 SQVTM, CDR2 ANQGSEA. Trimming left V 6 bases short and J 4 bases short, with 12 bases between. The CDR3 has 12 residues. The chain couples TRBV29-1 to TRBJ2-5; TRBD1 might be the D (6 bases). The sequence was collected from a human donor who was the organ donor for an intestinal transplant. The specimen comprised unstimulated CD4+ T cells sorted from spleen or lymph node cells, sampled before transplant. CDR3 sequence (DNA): TGCAGCGTCGCGACAGGCGGAGAGACCCAGTACTTC. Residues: CSVATGGETQYF.